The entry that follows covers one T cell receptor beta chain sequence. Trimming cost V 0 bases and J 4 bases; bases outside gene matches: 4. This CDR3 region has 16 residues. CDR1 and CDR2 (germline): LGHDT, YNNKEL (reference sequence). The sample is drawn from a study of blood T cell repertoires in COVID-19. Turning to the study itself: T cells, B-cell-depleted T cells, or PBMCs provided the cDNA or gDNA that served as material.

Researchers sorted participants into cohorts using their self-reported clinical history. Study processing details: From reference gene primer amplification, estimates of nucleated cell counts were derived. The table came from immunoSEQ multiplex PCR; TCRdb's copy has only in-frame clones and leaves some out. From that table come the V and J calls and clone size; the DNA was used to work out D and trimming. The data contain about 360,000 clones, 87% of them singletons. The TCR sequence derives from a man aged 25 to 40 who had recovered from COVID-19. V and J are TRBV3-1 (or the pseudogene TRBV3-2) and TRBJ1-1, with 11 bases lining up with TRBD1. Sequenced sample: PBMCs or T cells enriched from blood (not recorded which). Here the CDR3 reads CASSQEGTGGPTEAFF. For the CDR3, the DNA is TGTGCCAGCAGCCAAGAGGGGACAGGGGGTCCCACTGAAGCTTTCTTT.